This T cell receptor beta chain emerged from a study of cytomegalovirus exposure and HLA in healthy donors. Study findings and constraints: A missense variant in DCLRE1C was later tied to TCR beta V- and J-gene trimming.

This PCR relied on a set of 60 Vbeta primers and 13 Jbeta primers. Only in-frame clones appear in the TCRdb table, and some are missing; sequencing was by immunoSEQ multiplex PCR. The sample table sets out 80,000 to 100,000 clones. The V end lost 0 bases, the J end lost 8 bases, and 10 bases lay between the germline ends. The CDR3 is 14 residues long. Per the germline V gene, CDR1 is SNHLY and CDR2 is FYNNEI. Remarks on this clone: Its antigen is not identified.

The TCR originated in a man aged 45-65 years in good health and CMV-seropositive. The V call is TRBV2, the J call TRBJ1-4; D not certain. Sequencing used PBMCs. The DNA for the CDR3 is TGTGCCAGCAGTGAAGCGCTGGGCGAAGAAAAACTGTTTTTT. Translating gives CASSEALGEEKLFF. Full variable domain (remainder filled in from reference TRBV2 and TRBJ1-4): EPEVTQTPSHQVTQMGQEVILRCVPISNHLYFYWYRQILGQKVEFLVSFYNNEISEKSEIFDDQFSVERPDGSNFTLKIRSTKLEDSAMYFCASSEALGEEKLFFGSGTQLSVL.